Listed here are 22 T cell receptor beta chains from one sample, sequenced in a study of blood T cell repertoires in COVID-19 (dated by TCRdb to the early 2020s). The method was the immunoSEQ multiplex PCR assay. Imported from immuneACCESS, the table was reduced by TCRdb to in-frame sequences with V and J called. These copies leave out some clones; in studies compared against another copy, an unresolved V gene accounts for under half, and the cause of the remainder is not known. Present in this sample are a few hundred thousand clones, just over 85% of which were seen just once. The top ten constitute 3.5% to 4% of the sample. Sequenced material: PBMCs or T cells enriched from blood (not recorded which). All receptors come from a woman aged 40 to 50 with acute COVID-19.

This chain joins TRBV19 and TRBJ2-1; 9 nucleotides match TRBD2. Trimming at V came to 5 bases and at J to 7 bases, leaving 12 bases not matched to a gene. The germline CDR1 and CDR2 sequences are LNHDA and SQIVND (reference sequence). The CDR3 has 16 amino acids. This CDR3 is CASSRASGVPMNEQFF. The CDR3 DNA is TGTGCCAGTAGTCGGGCTAGCGGGGTCCCAATGAATGAGCAGTTCTTC.

This clone has a handful of counts. J is TRBJ2-3 and V is TRBV28, with TRBD2 matching over 7 bases. The CDR3 contains 15 residues. CDR1 MDHEN and CDR2 SYDVKM come from the germline V gene. V lost 4 bases, J lost 4 bases, and 8 bases stayed unmatched. The DNA for the CDR3 is TGTGCCAGCAGTTCCCCCGGGAGGCGGGCAGATACGCAGTATTTT. Protein: CASSSPGRRADTQYF.

The rearrangement uses TRBV11-3 and TRBJ1-1, with TRBD1 matching over 9 bases. CDR1 and CDR2 (germline): SGHNT, YENEEA. V dropped 5 bases and J dropped 6; count of bases not matched to a gene: 7. The CDR3 covers 14 residues. The CDR3 region is CASSHRDRVSEAFF. The DNA of the CDR3 is TGTGCCAGCAGCCACCGGGACAGGGTTTCTGAAGCTTTCTTT. Complete variable domain (other parts from reference TRBV11-3 and TRBJ1-1): EAGVVQSPRYKIIEKKQPVAFWCNPISGHNTLYWYLQNLGQGPELLIRYENEEAVDDSQLPKDRFSAERLKGVDSTLKIQPAELGDSAVYLCASSHRDRVSEAFFGQGTRLTVV.

This clone was detected only a few times. The chain joins TRBV5-6 to TRBJ1-1; D not resolved. The CDR3 covers 14 residues. Germline-derived CDR1 and CDR2 are SGHDT and YYEEEE. V gave up 2 bases and J gave up 3 bases, with 11 bases separating them. In DNA, the CDR3 is TGTGCCAGCAGCTTTGGAGGTCGGGACACTGAAGCTTTCTTT. This gives the protein CASSFGGRDTEAFF.

The CDR3, as DNA: TGTGCCAGCAGCTTAACCAGGGATAGCAATCAGCCCCAGCATTTT. Its translation: CASSLTRDSNQPQHF. The rearrangement joins TRBV7-2 to TRBJ1-5; D is perhaps TRBD1 (5 bases). Germline-derived CDR1 and CDR2 are SGHTA and FQGNSA. Trimming took 2 bases from V and 0 from J, leaving 8 bases between them. The CDR3 is 15 residues long.

The rearrangement links TRBV19 to TRBJ2-1, with TRBD2 as a possible D gene (6 bases). Trimming took off 1 base at V and 6 bases at J, with 13 bases between the two ends. This CDR3 region has 15 residues. The germline V gene has CDR1 LNHDA and CDR2 SQIVND (reference sequence). The CDR3 bases are TGTGCCAGTAGTATAGGGGGAGGAACCCCCAATGAGCAGTTCTTC. This translates into CASSIGGGTPNEQFF.

The rearrangement links TRBV4-3 to TRBJ2-6; D not resolved. V was clipped by 1 base and J by 0 bases, with 7 bases between them. CDR3 length: 16 residues. CDR1 and CDR2 (germline): LGHNA, YSLEER. The CDR3 loop is CASSQGASSGANVLTF. DNA for the CDR3: TGCGCCAGCAGCCAAGGGGCGAGCTCTGGGGCCAACGTCCTGACTTTC.

V gene TRBV2 combines with J gene TRBJ2-3, with D unclear. Germline V gene lookup returns CDR1 SNHLY and CDR2 FYNNEI. Trimming cost V 6 bases and J 4 bases, with 8 bases left between them. This CDR3 spans 12 amino acids. The CDR3 sequence: CASREPADTQYF. DNA of the CDR3: TGTGCCAGCAGGGAACCGGCAGATACGCAGTATTTT. The variable domain in full, completed from reference TRBV2 and TRBJ2-3, reads EPEVTQTPSHQVTQMGQEVILRCVPISNHLYFYWYRQILGQKVEFLVSFYNNEISEKSEIFDDQFSVERPDGSNFTLKIRSTKLEDSAMYFCASREPADTQYFGPGTRLTVL.

The chain combines TRBV27 with TRBJ1-5; possibly TRBD1 for D (5 bases). V lost 6 bases and J 0 bases, leaving 15 bases between the germline ends. CDR1 is MNHEY, CDR2 SMNVEV, per germline (reference sequence). The CDR3 contains 16 residues. The CDR3 spells CASSRMAGYSNQPQHF. DNA for the CDR3: TGTGCCAGCAGCCGAATGGCAGGGTATAGCAATCAGCCCCAGCATTTT.

The genes are TRBV11-2 and TRBJ2-7, with 7 positions matching TRBD1. Germline CDR1 SGHAT, CDR2 FQNNGV. The CDR3 is 15 residues long. The ends lost 5 bases at V and 3 bases at J; junction bases unmatched: 10. The CDR3 sequence is CASSLSRDSYYEQYF. Written as DNA, the CDR3 is TGTGCCAGCAGCCTCAGCCGGGACAGCTACTACGAGCAGTACTTC. Full variable domain (missing parts from reference TRBV11-2 and TRBJ2-7): EAGVAQSPRYKIIEKRQSVAFWCNPISGHATLYWYQQILGQGPKLLIQFQNNGVVDDSQLPKDRFSAERLKGVDSTLKIQPAKLEDSAVYLCASSLSRDSYYEQYFGPGTRLTVT.

The V call is TRBV3-1 (or the pseudogene TRBV3-2), the J call TRBJ2-7; D is unresolved. The ends were cut back, 1 base at V and 3 bases at J, with 10 bases in the middle. Germline V gene lookup returns CDR1 LGHDT and CDR2 YNNKEL (reference sequence). The CDR3 runs 14 residues. The CDR3 spells CASSQAVRLYEQYF. CDR3 bases: TGTGCCAGCAGCCAAGCGGTACGACTCTACGAGCAGTACTTC.

The chain uses TRBV4-1 and TRBJ1-4; 9 positions agree with TRBD1. The CDR3 totals 15 residues. Unmatched junction bases numbered 6, after V lost 2 bases and J lost 8 bases. The germline V gene has CDR1 MGHRA and CDR2 YSYEKL. The CDR3 protein is CASSQLGTGLEKLFF. The CDR3 DNA follows: TGCGCCAGCAGCCAATTGGGGACAGGGCTCGAAAAACTGTTTTTT.

CDR3 DNA sequence: TGTGCCAGCAGCCCCAATCCCTCGGGACTAGCGGGGTACAATGAGCAGTTCTTC. Protein product: CASSPNPSGLAGYNEQFF. This chain links TRBV7-6 with TRBJ2-1; 13 bases line up with TRBD2. V shed 5 bases and J 4 bases; nucleotides not matched to a gene: 11. Germline V gene lookup returns CDR1 SGHVS and CDR2 FNYEAQ. The CDR3 loop spans 18 amino acids.

The chain joins TRBV11-1 to TRBJ2-7; D might be TRBD1 (5 bases). Trimming shortened V by 4 bases and J by 0 bases, and 7 bases separated the two germline ends. The V gene's germline CDR1 is SGHAT and CDR2 FQDESV (reference sequence). The length of the CDR3 is 13 residues. In DNA form, the CDR3 reads TGTGCCAGCAGCTCGACAGCCTCCTACGAGCAGTACTTC. This translates into CASSSTASYEQYF.

CDR3 DNA: TGTGCCAGCAGCGTAGCTCAGGGTACTGAAGCTTTCTTT. This encodes CASSVAQGTEAFF. The rearrangement links TRBV9 to TRBJ1-1, with a possible D match to TRBD1 (5 bases). Looked up from germline, CDR1 is SGDLS and CDR2 is YYNGEE. The CDR3 loop spans 13 amino acids. Trimming shortened V by 0 bases and J by 5 bases, and 8 bases separated the two germline ends. Variable domain in full (rest from reference TRBV9 and TRBJ1-1): DSGVTQTPKHLITATGQRVTLRCSPRSGDLSVYWYQQSLDQGLQFLIQYYNGEERAKGNILERFSAQQFPDLHSELNLSSLELGDSALYFCASSVAQGTEAFFGQGTRLTVV.

The chain links TRBV19 to TRBJ2-1; 12 nucleotides match TRBD2. Germline V gives CDR1 LNHDA, CDR2 SQIVND (reference sequence). The CDR3 is made up of 14 amino acids. J was trimmed by 8 bases and V by 8 bases; bases with no gene match: 7. The CDR3 region is CASESGLAGYEQFF. The CDR3 region has the DNA TGTGCCAGTGAGTCTGGACTAGCGGGATATGAGCAGTTCTTC.

The chain employs TRBV6-5 and TRBJ1-5, with D maybe TRBD1 (6 bases). The germline V gene has CDR1 MNHEY and CDR2 SVGAGI. V gave up 6 bases and J gave up 9 bases, with 18 bases separating them. The CDR3 totals 14 residues. In nucleotides, the CDR3 is TGTGCCAGCAGGCTACAGACAGGTCCGGGGCCCCAGCATTTT. Translated, it gives CASRLQTGPGPQHF.

The chain joins TRBV7-9 to TRBJ1-3; 8 nucleotides match TRBD1. Germline V gene sequence: CDR1 SEHNR, CDR2 FQNEAQ (reference sequence). The CDR3 contains 17 residues. V lost 3 bases and J lost 2; bases outside the gene matches: 9. CDR3 region: CASSFGIRQGTGNTIYF. The CDR3 nucleotides read TGTGCCAGCAGCTTTGGGATCCGACAGGGGACTGGAAACACCATATATTTT.

The rearrangement links TRBV5-5 to TRBJ2-4; 8 bases are a match to TRBD1. The CDR3 runs 16 residues. J gave up 3 bases and V 4 bases, and 9 bases lay outside the gene matches. Per germline, CDR1 SGHKS and CDR2 YYEKEE (reference sequence). CDR3 DNA: TGTGCCAGCAGCCCACTCATGGGGACAGGCAAAAACATTCAGTACTTC. This encodes CASSPLMGTGKNIQYF.

V usage is TRBV19 and J usage is TRBJ2-3; TRBD2 aligns across 8 bases. V was clipped by 5 bases and J by 2 bases; unmatched bases: 6. CDR1 and CDR2 from the germline V gene are LNHDA and SQIVND (reference sequence). The CDR3 totals 15 residues. CDR3 sequence reads: CASSPTSGYTDTQYF. The CDR3 coding sequence is TGTGCCAGTAGTCCCACTAGCGGTTACACAGATACGCAGTATTTT.

The rearrangement links TRBV3-1 (or the pseudogene TRBV3-2) to TRBJ2-3, with TRBD1 as a possible D gene (5 bases). CDR3 size: 17 residues. With 0 bases removed from V and 4 bases from J, the gap between germline ends came to 17 bases. CDR1 and CDR2 (germline): LGHDT, YNNKEL (reference sequence). The chain's CDR3 is CASSQEGLGVGPDTQYF. The CDR3 coding sequence is TGTGCCAGCAGCCAAGAGGGTCTAGGGGTTGGCCCAGATACGCAGTATTTT.

V and J are TRBV5-5 and TRBJ2-7; a possible D gene is TRBD2 (5 bases). Germline CDR1 SGHKS, CDR2 YYEKEE (reference sequence). The germline V and J ends were trimmed by 3 bases and 0 bases, with 16 bases remaining between them. The length of the CDR3 is 16 residues. In DNA form, the CDR3 reads TGTGCCAGCAGCTCGGCGGGCAGGTCGAGCTCCTACGAGCAGTACTTC. Protein product: CASSSAGRSSSYEQYF.